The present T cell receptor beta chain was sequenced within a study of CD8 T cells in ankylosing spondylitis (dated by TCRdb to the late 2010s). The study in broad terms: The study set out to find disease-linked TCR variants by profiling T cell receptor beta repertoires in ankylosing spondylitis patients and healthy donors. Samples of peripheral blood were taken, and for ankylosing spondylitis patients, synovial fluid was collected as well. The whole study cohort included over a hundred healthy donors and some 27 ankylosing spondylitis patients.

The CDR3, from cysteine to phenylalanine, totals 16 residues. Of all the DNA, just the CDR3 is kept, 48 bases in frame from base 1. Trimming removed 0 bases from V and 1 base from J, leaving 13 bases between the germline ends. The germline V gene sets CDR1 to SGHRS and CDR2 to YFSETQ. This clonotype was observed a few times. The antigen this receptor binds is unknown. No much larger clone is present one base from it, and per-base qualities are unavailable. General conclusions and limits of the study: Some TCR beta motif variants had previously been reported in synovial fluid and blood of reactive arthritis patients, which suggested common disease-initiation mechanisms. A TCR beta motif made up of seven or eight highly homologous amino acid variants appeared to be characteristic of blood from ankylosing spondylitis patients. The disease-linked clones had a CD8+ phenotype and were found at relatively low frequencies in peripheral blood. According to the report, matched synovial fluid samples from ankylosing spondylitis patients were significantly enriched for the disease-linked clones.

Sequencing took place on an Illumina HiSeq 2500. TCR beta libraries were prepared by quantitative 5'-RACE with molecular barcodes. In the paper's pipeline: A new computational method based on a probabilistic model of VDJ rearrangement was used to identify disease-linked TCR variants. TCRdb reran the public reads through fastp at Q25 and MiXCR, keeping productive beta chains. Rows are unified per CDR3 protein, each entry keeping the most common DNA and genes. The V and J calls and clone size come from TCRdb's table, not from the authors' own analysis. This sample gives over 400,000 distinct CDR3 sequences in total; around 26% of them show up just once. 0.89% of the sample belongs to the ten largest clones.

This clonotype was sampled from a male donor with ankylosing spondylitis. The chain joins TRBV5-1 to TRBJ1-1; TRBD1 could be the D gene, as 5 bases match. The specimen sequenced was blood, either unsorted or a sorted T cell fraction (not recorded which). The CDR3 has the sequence CASSLGQGPRNTEAFF. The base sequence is TGCGCCAGCAGCTTGGGTCAGGGACCTAGGAACACTGAAGCTTTCTTT.